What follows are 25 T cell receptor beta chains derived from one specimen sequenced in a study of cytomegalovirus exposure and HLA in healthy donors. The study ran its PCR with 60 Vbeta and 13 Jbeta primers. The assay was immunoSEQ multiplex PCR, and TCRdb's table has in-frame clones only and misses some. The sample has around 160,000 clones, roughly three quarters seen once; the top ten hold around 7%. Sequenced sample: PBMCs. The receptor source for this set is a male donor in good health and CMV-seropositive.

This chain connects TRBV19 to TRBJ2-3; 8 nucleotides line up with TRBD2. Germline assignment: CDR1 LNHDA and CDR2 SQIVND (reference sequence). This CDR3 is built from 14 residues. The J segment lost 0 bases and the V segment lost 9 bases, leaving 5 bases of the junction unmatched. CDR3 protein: CASAVAGSTDTQYF. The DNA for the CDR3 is TGTGCCAGCGCCGTAGCGGGAAGCACAGATACGCAGTATTTT.

The DNA for the CDR3 is TGTGCCTCGATTTCCCGGGGAAGGAACACCGGGGAGCTGTTTTTT. Its protein product is CASISRGRNTGELFF. V usage is TRBV30 and J usage is TRBJ2-2; D is possibly TRBD2 (5 bases). Trimming shortened V by 7 bases and J by 1 base, and 16 bases separated the two germline ends. Germline loops: CDR1 GTSNPN, CDR2 SVGIG (reference sequence). This CDR3 contains 15 residues. Full variable domain (missing parts from reference TRBV30 and TRBJ2-2): SQTIHQWPATLVQPVGSPLSLECTVEGTSNPNLYWYRQAAGRGLQLLFYSVGIGQISSEVPQNLSASRPQDRQFILSSKKLLLSDSGFYLCASISRGRNTGELFFGEGSRLTVL.

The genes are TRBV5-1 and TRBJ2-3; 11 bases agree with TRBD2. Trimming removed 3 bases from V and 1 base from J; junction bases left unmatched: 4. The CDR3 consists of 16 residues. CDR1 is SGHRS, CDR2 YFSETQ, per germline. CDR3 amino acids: CASSSQLAGGTDTQYF. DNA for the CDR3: TGCGCCAGCAGCTCCCAACTAGCGGGGGGCACAGATACGCAGTATTTT.

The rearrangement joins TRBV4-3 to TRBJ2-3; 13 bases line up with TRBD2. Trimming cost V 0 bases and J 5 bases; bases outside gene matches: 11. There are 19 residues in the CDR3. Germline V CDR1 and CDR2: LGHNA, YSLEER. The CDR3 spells CASSQELAGGPRSVDTQYF. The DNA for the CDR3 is TGCGCCAGCAGCCAAGAACTAGCGGGGGGGCCCAGGTCAGTAGATACGCAGTATTTT.

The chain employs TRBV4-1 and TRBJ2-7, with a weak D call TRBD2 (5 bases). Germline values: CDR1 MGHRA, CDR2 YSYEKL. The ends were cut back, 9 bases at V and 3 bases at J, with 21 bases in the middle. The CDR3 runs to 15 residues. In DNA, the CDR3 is TGCGCCAGTTCTCGTCATGAGGGTACCTACTACGAGCAGTACTTC. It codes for CASSRHEGTYYEQYF.

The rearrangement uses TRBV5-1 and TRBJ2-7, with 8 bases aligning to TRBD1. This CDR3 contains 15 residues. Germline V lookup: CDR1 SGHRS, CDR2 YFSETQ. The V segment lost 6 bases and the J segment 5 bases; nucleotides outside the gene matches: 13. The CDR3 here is CASNSQDRAFNEQYF. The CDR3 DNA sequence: TGCGCCAGCAACTCCCAGGACAGGGCCTTCAACGAGCAGTACTTC. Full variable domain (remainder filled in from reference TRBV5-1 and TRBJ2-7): KAGVTQTPRYLIKTRGQQVTLSCSPISGHRSVSWYQQTPGQGLQFLFEYFSETQRNKGNFPGRFSGRQFSNSRSEMNVSTLELGDSALYLCASNSQDRAFNEQYFGPGTRLTVT.

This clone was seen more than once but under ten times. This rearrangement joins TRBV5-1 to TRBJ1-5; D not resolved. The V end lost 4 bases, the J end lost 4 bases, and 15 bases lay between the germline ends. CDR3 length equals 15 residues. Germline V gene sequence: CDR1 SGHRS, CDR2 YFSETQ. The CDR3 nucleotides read TGCGCCAGCAGCACAACCGGTACAGCAAATCAGCCCCAGCATTTT. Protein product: CASSTTGTANQPQHF.

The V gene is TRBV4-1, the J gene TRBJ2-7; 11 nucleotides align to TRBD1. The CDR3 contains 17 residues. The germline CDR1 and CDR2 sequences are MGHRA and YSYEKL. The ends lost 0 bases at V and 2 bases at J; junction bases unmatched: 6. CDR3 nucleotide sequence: TGCGCCAGCAGCCAAGAGACCCTGGGACAGGGGGCCTACGAGCAGTACTTC. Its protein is CASSQETLGQGAYEQYF.

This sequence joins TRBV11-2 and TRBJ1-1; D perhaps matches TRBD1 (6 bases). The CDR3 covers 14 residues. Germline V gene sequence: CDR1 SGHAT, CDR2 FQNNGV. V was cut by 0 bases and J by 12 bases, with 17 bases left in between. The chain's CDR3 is CASSLESQGYETFF. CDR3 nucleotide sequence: TGTGCCAGCAGCTTAGAGTCGCAGGGGTACGAAACTTTCTTT.

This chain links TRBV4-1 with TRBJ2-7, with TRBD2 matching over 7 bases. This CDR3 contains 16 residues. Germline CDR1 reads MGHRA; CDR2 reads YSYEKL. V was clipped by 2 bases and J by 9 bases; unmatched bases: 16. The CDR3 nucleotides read TGCGCCAGCAGCCAAAGTACTGGGACTACCCTATTTAGGCAGTACTTC. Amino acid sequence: CASSQSTGTTLFRQYF.

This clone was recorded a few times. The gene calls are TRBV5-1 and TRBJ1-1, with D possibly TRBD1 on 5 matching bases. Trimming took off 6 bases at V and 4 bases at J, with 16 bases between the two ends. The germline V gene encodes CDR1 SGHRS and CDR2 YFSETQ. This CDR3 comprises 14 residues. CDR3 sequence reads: CASKTSGLATEAFF. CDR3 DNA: TGCGCCAGCAAAACCTCAGGGCTTGCCACTGAAGCTTTCTTT.

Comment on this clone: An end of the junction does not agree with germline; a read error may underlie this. CDR3 protein: CASSPGTGRYGQYF. CDR3 nucleotide sequence: TGTGCCAGCAGCCCCGGGACAGGGAGGTACGGGCAGTACTTC. The chain joins TRBV6-5 to TRBJ2-7, with 9 bases identical to TRBD1. Germline CDR1 and CDR2: MNHEY and SVGAGI. This CDR3 comprises 14 residues.

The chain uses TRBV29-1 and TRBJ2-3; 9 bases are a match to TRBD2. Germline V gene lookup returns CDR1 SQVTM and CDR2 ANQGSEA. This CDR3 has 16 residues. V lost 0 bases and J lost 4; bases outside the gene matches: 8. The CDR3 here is CSVEDQSSGAPDTQYF. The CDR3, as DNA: TGCAGCGTTGAAGATCAATCTAGCGGGGCACCAGATACGCAGTATTTT.

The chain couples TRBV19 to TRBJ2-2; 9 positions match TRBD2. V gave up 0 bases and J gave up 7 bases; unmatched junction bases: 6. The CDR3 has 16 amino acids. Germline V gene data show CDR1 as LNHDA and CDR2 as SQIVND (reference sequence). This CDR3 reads CASSIERGGPGGELFF. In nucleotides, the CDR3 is TGTGCCAGTAGTATAGAGCGGGGGGGCCCTGGCGGGGAGCTGTTTTTT.

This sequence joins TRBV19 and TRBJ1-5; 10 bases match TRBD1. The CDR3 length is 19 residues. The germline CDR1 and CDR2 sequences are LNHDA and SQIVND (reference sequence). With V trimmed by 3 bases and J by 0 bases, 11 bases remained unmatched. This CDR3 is CASSIRDRGEAYSNQPQHF. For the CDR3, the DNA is TGTGCCAGTAGTATCCGGGACAGGGGTGAGGCATATAGCAATCAGCCCCAGCATTTT.

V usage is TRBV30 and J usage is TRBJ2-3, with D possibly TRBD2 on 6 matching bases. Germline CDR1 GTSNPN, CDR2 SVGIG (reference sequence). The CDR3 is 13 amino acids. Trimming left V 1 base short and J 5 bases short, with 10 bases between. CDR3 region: CAWSAPGVDTQYF. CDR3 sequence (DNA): TGTGCCTGGAGTGCTCCGGGGGTAGATACGCAGTATTTT.

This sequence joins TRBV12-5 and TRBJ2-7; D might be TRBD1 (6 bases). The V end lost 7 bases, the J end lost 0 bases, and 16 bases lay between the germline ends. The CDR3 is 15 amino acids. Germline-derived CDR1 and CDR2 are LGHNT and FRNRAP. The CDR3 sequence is CASDSDSLYSYEQYF. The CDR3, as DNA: TGTGCTAGTGACTCGGACAGCTTATACTCCTACGAGCAGTACTTC.

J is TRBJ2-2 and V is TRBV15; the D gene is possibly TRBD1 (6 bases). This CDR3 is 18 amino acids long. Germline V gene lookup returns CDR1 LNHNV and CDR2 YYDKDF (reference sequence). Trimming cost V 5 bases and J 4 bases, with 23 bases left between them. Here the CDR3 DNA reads TGTGCCACCAGCGGGGTGTTAGGTCATCAGGGGAGCACCGGGGAGCTGTTTTTT. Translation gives CATSGVLGHQGSTGELFF.

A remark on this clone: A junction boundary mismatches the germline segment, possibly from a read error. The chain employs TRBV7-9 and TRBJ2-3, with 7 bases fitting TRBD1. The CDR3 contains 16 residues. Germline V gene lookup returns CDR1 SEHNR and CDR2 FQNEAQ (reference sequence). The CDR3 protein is CSSSLSGTVREDTQYF. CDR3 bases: TGTTCCAGCAGCTTATCGGGGACAGTAAGGGAAGATACGCAGTATTTT.

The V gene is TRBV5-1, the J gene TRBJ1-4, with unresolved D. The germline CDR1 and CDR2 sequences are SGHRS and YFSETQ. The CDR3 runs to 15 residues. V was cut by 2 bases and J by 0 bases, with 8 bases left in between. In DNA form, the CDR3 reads TGCGCCAGCAGCTTTAGAGCCTCAACTAATGAAAAACTGTTTTTT. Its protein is CASSFRASTNEKLFF.

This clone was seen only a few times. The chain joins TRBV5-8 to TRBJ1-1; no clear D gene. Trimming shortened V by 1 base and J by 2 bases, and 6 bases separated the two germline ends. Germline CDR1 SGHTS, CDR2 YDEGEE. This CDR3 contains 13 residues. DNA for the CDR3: TGTGCCAGCAGCTTGTCGGTCAACACTGAAGCTTTCTTT. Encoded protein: CASSLSVNTEAFF.

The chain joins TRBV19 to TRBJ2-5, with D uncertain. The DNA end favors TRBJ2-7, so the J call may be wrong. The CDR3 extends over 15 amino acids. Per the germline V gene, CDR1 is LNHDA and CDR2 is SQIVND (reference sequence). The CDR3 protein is CASSIVPALTYEQYF. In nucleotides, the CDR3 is TGTGCCAGTAGTATAGTTCCAGCGCTCACCTACGAGCAGTACTTC.

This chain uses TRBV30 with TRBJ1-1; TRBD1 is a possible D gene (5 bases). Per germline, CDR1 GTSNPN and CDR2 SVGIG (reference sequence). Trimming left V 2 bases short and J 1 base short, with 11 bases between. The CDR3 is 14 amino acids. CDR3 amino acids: CAWSRSRANTEAFF. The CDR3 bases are TGTGCCTGGAGTAGGTCCAGGGCGAACACTGAAGCTTTCTTT.

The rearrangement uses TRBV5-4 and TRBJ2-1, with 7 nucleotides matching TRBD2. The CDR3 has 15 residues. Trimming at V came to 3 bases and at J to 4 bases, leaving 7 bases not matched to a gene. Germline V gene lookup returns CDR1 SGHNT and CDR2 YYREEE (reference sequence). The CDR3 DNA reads TGTGCCAGCAGCTCCCCGTGGGGGGGTTACAATGAGCAGTTCTTC. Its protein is CASSSPWGGYNEQFF.

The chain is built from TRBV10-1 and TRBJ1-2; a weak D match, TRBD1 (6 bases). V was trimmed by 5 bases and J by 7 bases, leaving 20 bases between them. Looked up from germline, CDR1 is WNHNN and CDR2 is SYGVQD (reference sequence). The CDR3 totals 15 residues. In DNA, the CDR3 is TGCGCCAGCAGTTTAACAAACAGGGTCAACGGTGGCTACACCTTC. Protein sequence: CASSLTNRVNGGYTF.